This TCR beta chain is from a study of shared clonotypes between healthy human individuals. The germline V gene has CDR1 MNHEY and CDR2 SVGAGI. Trimming removed 0 bases from V and 1 base from J, with 7 bases in between. This CDR3 is 16 amino acids long. Using immunoSEQ multiplex PCR, the repertoire was profiled, and TCRdb retains in-frame clones only, with some absent. The sample lists 980,000 or so clones; approximately 80% were seen once. The chain links TRBV6-5 to TRBJ2-6; D is ambiguous. Sequencing was carried out using memory CD4+ T cells sorted from blood. Sample subset: CD45RA-negative fraction. This TCR was recovered from a man aged 18 to 35 in good health. The CDR3, as DNA: TGTGCCAGCAGTTACTCGAAGCAATCTGGGGCCAACGTCCTGACTTTC. Translation: CASSYSKQSGANVLTF.